A single sample is the source of the 32 T cell receptor beta chains below, sequenced in a study of shared clonotypes between healthy human individuals. Measured with immunoSEQ multiplex PCR; TCRdb has only the in-frame clones, and not every one. The sample includes a few million clones, 85% to 95% of them seen just once. Sequencing input: naive CD4+ T cells from PBMCs. The subset denotes: CD45RA+ positively selected. These receptors all stem from a man aged 18 to 29 in good health. Some clones in this sample may be carry-over from other donors' samples.

The DNA for the CDR3 is TGTGCCAGTAGGAACAGCCTTAACACCGGGGAGCTGTTTTTT. Amino acid sequence: CASRNSLNTGELFF. The chain is built from TRBV19 and TRBJ2-2; D ambiguous. Looked up from germline, CDR1 is LNHDA and CDR2 is SQIVND (reference sequence). CDR3 length equals 14 residues. V lost 6 bases and J lost 2, with 10 bases in between.

The chain employs TRBV29-1 and TRBJ2-3; TRBD1 matches at 9 bases. V lost 7 bases to trimming and J lost 5 bases; unmatched junction nucleotides: 7. In germline, CDR1 is SQVTM, CDR2 ANQGSEA. CDR3 length: 13 amino acids. CDR3 loop: CSGRDRAGDTQYF. The DNA of the CDR3 is TGCAGCGGCCGGGACAGGGCTGGAGATACGCAGTATTTT.

Of note for this clone: Other nucleotide sequences in the sample specify the same CDR3. This chain uses TRBV30 with TRBJ1-1; 7 nucleotides agree with TRBD1. Germline CDR1 reads GTSNPN; CDR2 reads SVGIG (reference sequence). This CDR3 is built from 13 residues. Germline trimming cut 4 bases from V and 1 base from J; bases unmatched to any gene: 3. The CDR3: CAWTGTANTEAFF. The CDR3 region has the DNA TGTGCCTGGACCGGGACAGCGAACACTGAAGCTTTCTTT.

The genes are TRBV14 and TRBJ1-2, with TRBD1 matching 8 bases. Germline-derived CDR1 and CDR2 are SGHDN and FVKESK. This CDR3 comprises 17 residues. Trimming removed 2 bases from V and 7 bases from J; junction bases left unmatched: 15. DNA for the CDR3: TGTGCCAGCAGCCAATCGTACCAGGGGGCACGAAGATTTGGCTACACCTTC. Translating it yields CASSQSYQGARRFGYTF.

The rearrangement links TRBV14 to TRBJ1-1, with 7 bases that match TRBD1. The CDR3 covers 15 residues. The ends lost 4 bases at V and 6 bases at J; junction bases unmatched: 11. The germline V gene has CDR1 SGHDN and CDR2 FVKESK. The CDR3 is CASSRHSGGGAEAFF. In nucleotides, the CDR3 is TGTGCCAGCAGCCGACACTCAGGGGGGGGTGCTGAAGCTTTCTTT.

The rearrangement uses TRBV7-9 and TRBJ1-3; D might be TRBD1 (6 bases). CDR3 length: 16 amino acids. Germline assignment: CDR1 SEHNR and CDR2 FQNEAQ (reference sequence). Trimming left V 0 bases short and J 11 bases short, with 20 bases between. For the CDR3, the DNA is TGTGCCAGCAGCTTAGCTCAGGGGCAGGCCACGAATGCCATATATTTT. Translating it yields CASSLAQGQATNAIYF. Full variable domain (outside the CDR3, taken from reference TRBV7-9 and TRBJ1-3): DTGVSQNPRHKITKRGQNVTFRCDPISEHNRLYWYRQTLGQGPEFLTYFQNEAQLEKSRLLSDRFSAERPKGSFSTLEIQRTEQGDSAMYLCASSLAQGQATNAIYFGEGSWLTVV.

This chain links TRBV11-2 with TRBJ1-4; tentative D call: TRBD1 (5 bases). V was clipped by 3 bases and J by 6 bases, with 11 bases between them. The germline gives CDR1 SGHAT, CDR2 FQNNGV. CDR3 length: 14 residues. In nucleotides, the CDR3 is TGTGCCAGCAGCTTGGGGGAGGTCCATGAAAAACTGTTTTTT. The encoded protein is CASSLGEVHEKLFF. The entire variable domain, with the rest obtained from reference TRBV11-2 and TRBJ1-4, is as follows: EAGVAQSPRYKIIEKRQSVAFWCNPISGHATLYWYQQILGQGPKLLIQFQNNGVVDDSQLPKDRFSAERLKGVDSTLKIQPAKLEDSAVYLCASSLGEVHEKLFFGSGTQLSVL.

Comments on this clone: At one end, the junction sequence differs from germline, possibly due to a read error. V gene TRBV20-1 combines with J gene TRBJ2-5, with 7 bases matching TRBD1. Germline-derived CDR1 and CDR2 are DFQATT and SNEGSKA (reference sequence). The CDR3 loop spans 11 amino acids. Here the CDR3 reads CGTAFRETQYF. The CDR3 nucleotides are TGTGGGACAGCCTTTCGGGAGACCCAGTACTTC.

The chain links TRBV7-8 to TRBJ2-7; 7 bases align to TRBD1. Germline CDR1 and CDR2: SGHVS and FQNEAQ. V lost 3 bases and J lost 2; bases outside the gene matches: 4. This CDR3 comprises 14 residues. DNA for the CDR3: TGTGCCAGCAGCTTTGACAGGGCAACCTACGAGCAGTACTTC. This sequence encodes CASSFDRATYEQYF.

This chain links TRBV5-1 with TRBJ1-2, with a possible D match to TRBD1 (5 bases). CDR1 and CDR2 from the germline V gene are SGHRS and YFSETQ. The CDR3 loop spans 16 amino acids. V lost 0 bases and J lost 0, with 12 bases in between. The CDR3 is CASSLEWTPANYGYTF. In DNA, the CDR3 is TGCGCCAGCAGCTTGGAGTGGACACCGGCTAACTATGGCTACACCTTC.

The J gene is TRBJ1-1, the V gene TRBV27; the D is unclear. The germline CDR1 and CDR2 sequences are MNHEY and SMNVEV (reference sequence). Trimming stripped 1 base from V and 1 base from J, with 25 bases between. This CDR3 region has 20 residues. The CDR3 is CASSLLSLTHQISPNTEAFF. CDR3 DNA: TGTGCCAGCAGTTTATTATCCCTGACACACCAGATTAGCCCGAACACTGAAGCTTTCTTT.

The chain has TRBV29-1 and TRBJ2-7, with D possibly matching TRBD2 (5 bases). This CDR3 is built from 14 residues. Per germline, CDR1 SQVTM and CDR2 ANQGSEA. V lost 0 bases to trimming and J lost 3 bases, with 12 bases between them. For the CDR3, the DNA is TGCAGCGTTGAAGATATGGGGAGAAACTACGAGCAGTACTTC. Protein product: CSVEDMGRNYEQYF.

V and J are TRBV25-1 and TRBJ1-1; TRBD1 agrees at 7 bases. V was pared by 5 bases and J by 11 bases, with 11 bases of the junction left unmatched. From germline, CDR1 is MGHDK and CDR2 SYGVNS. The CDR3 consists of 13 residues. The CDR3 region has the DNA TGTGCCAGCAGTCCCAACGCCCCCAGGGGGGCTTTCTTT. Protein: CASSPNAPRGAFF.

This clone was observed a handful of times. The V call is TRBV11-2, the J call TRBJ2-1; tentative D call: TRBD1 (6 bases). The length of the CDR3 is 14 residues. The ends were cut back, 2 bases at V and 5 bases at J, with 10 bases in the middle. Germline V gene sequence: CDR1 SGHAT, CDR2 FQNNGV. The CDR3 is CASSLLTGNNEQFF. The DNA of the CDR3 is TGTGCCAGCAGCTTACTTACAGGGAACAATGAGCAGTTCTTC.

The V call is TRBV5-6, the J call TRBJ1-1, with D hard to call. Trimming shortened V by 2 bases and J by 0 bases, and 14 bases separated the two germline ends. The CDR3 totals 16 residues. CDR1 and CDR2 (germline): SGHDT, YYEEEE. In DNA, the CDR3 is TGTGCCAGCAGCTTCACAAGGTGGAGAATGAACACTGAAGCTTTCTTT. Amino acid sequence: CASSFTRWRMNTEAFF. The full variable domain, with the rest looked up from reference TRBV5-6 and TRBJ1-1, is DAGVTQSPTHLIKTRGQQVTLRCSPKSGHDTVSWYQQALGQGPQFIFQYYEEEERQRGNFPDRFSGHQFPNYSSELNVNALLLGDSALYLCASSFTRWRMNTEAFFGQGTRLTVV.

The chain employs TRBV7-9 and TRBJ2-7; the D gene is possibly TRBD1 (6 bases). This CDR3 is built from 13 residues. V was shortened by 5 bases and J by 3 bases, with 11 bases between the two germline ends. CDR1 is SEHNR and CDR2 is FQNEAQ in the germline V gene (reference sequence). The CDR3 region is CASSKGQVYEQYF. CDR3 DNA sequence: TGTGCCAGCAGCAAGGGACAAGTCTACGAGCAGTACTTC.

The gene calls are TRBV5-8 and TRBJ1-4, with TRBD1 matching over 10 bases. The junction had 5 bases not matched to a gene; V was cut back by 4 bases and J by 8 bases. This CDR3 comprises 14 residues. Germline V gives CDR1 SGHTS, CDR2 YDEGEE. The CDR3 region is CASSQGQGWEKLFF. The CDR3 DNA follows: TGTGCCAGCAGCCAGGGACAGGGGTGGGAAAAACTGTTTTTT.

The chain links TRBV29-1 to TRBJ1-5; D call uncertain. The germline V gene has CDR1 SQVTM and CDR2 ANQGSEA. This CDR3 has 13 residues. V was shortened by 4 bases and J by 3 bases, with 10 bases between the two germline ends. For the CDR3, the DNA is TGCAGCGTTGTGGAGCAGTCCAATCAGCCCCAGCATTTT. Its protein is CSVVEQSNQPQHF. Based on the CDR3 plus reference TRBV29-1 and TRBJ1-5, the full variable domain is SAVISQKPSRDICQRGTSLTIQCQVDSQVTMMFWYRQQPGQSLTLIATANQGSEATYESGFVIDKFPISRPNLTFSTLTVSNMSPEDSSIYLCSVVEQSNQPQHFGDGTRLSIL.

This clone was detected once. CDR3 sequence reads: CASSLRGPYEQYF. In DNA form, the CDR3 reads TGTGCCAGCAGCTTGCGGGGGCCCTACGAGCAGTACTTC. V and J are TRBV5-6 and TRBJ2-7; either TRBD1 or TRBD2 may fit D (6 bases each). Germline CDR1 SGHDT, CDR2 YYEEEE. V was clipped by 1 base and J by 2 bases, with 7 bases between them. CDR3 size: 13 residues.

The chain has TRBV9 and TRBJ1-3, with D maybe TRBD1 (5 bases). The V and J ends lost 4 bases and 0 bases respectively, with 20 bases between them. CDR3 length: 18 amino acids. The germline CDR1 and CDR2 sequences are SGDLS and YYNGEE. CDR3 loop: CASSTRGQGPFSGNTIYF. The CDR3 bases are TGTGCCAGCAGCACCCGAGGGCAGGGACCTTTCTCTGGAAACACCATATATTTT.

The CDR3 nucleotides read TGTGCCAGCAGCCAAGGCCTAGCGGGAGGCACCTACGAGCAGTACTTC. It yields the protein CASSQGLAGGTYEQYF. V and J are TRBV4-2 and TRBJ2-7, with 11 bases aligning to TRBD2. The V gene end was trimmed by 1 base and the J gene end by 2 bases; junction bases not matched to a gene: 4. The CDR3 has 16 amino acids. Germline V gene data show CDR1 as LGHNA and CDR2 as YNFKEQ.

The chain links TRBV2 to TRBJ2-5; D is perhaps TRBD2 (6 bases). Germline CDR1 is SNHLY and CDR2 is FYNNEI. The CDR3 totals 15 residues. V lost 4 bases to trimming and J lost 0 bases, with 12 bases between them. Written as DNA, the CDR3 is TGTGCCAGCAGTGTTGTTAGCGGCCACCAAGAGACCCAGTACTTC. This codes for CASSVVSGHQETQYF.

The chain has TRBV5-1 and TRBJ2-3; D is possibly TRBD1 (6 bases). V was pared by 4 bases and J by 4 bases, with 10 bases between. Germline-derived CDR1 and CDR2 are SGHRS and YFSETQ. The CDR3 has 13 residues. CDR3 DNA: TGCGCCAGCAGCCATGGGGGCGCAGATACGCAGTATTTT. Translated, it gives CASSHGGADTQYF.

V gene TRBV6-1 combines with J gene TRBJ1-6; D call uncertain. The length of the CDR3 is 12 residues. Trimming took 10 bases from V and 8 from J, leaving 12 bases between them. CDR1 and CDR2 (germline): MNHNS, SASEGT. The CDR3 DNA reads TGTGCCACCGTGTGGGCCGATTCACCCCTCCACTTT. Protein sequence: CATVWADSPLHF.

This chain joins TRBV28 and TRBJ1-2; D not certain. The V end was cut by 4 bases, the J end by 6 bases, with 6 bases between. CDR1 MDHEN and CDR2 SYDVKM come from the germline V gene. This CDR3 contains 11 residues. As DNA, the CDR3 is TGTGCCAGCAGTTCAGGTGATGGCTACACCTTC. It is translated as CASSSGDGYTF.

The chain links TRBV11-2 to TRBJ2-3, with D perhaps being TRBD1 or TRBD2 (5 bases each). Germline loops: CDR1 SGHAT, CDR2 FQNNGV. Trimming took off 5 bases at V and 2 bases at J, with 14 bases between the two ends. The CDR3 extends over 15 amino acids. This CDR3 reads CASSPSGAYTDTQYF. Here the CDR3 DNA reads TGTGCCAGCAGCCCCTCCGGGGCTTACACAGATACGCAGTATTTT.

In regard to this clone: This specimen includes other DNA sequences encoding the same CDR3. This chain links TRBV7-9 with TRBJ2-5, with 7 nucleotides matching TRBD1. Germline V gene lookup returns CDR1 SEHNR and CDR2 FQNEAQ (reference sequence). The V segment lost 3 bases and the J segment 1 base; nucleotides outside the gene matches: 2. CDR3 size: 14 residues. CDR3 protein: CASSLGTVQETQYF. The DNA of the CDR3 is TGTGCCAGCAGCTTGGGGACAGTCCAAGAGACCCAGTACTTC.

This chain joins TRBV29-1 and TRBJ1-2; the D gene is possibly TRBD1 (6 bases). Germline CDR1 and CDR2: SQVTM and ANQGSEA. Trimming removed 0 bases from V and 0 bases from J, with 17 bases in between. The CDR3 is made up of 17 amino acids. The CDR3 protein is CSVEERGASFSNYGYTF. The CDR3 coding sequence is TGCAGCGTTGAAGAAAGGGGGGCCTCATTTTCTAACTATGGCTACACCTTC. Full variable domain (remainder filled in from reference TRBV29-1 and TRBJ1-2): SAVISQKPSRDICQRGTSLTIQCQVDSQVTMMFWYRQQPGQSLTLIATANQGSEATYESGFVIDKFPISRPNLTFSTLTVSNMSPEDSSIYLCSVEERGASFSNYGYTFGSGTRLTVV.

As DNA, the CDR3 is TGTGCCAGCGTTAAAACAGGGCCACCTATGGACTACACCTTC. As protein: CASVKTGPPMDYTF. V usage is TRBV7-2 and J usage is TRBJ1-2; tentatively, D is TRBD1 (6 bases). Per germline, CDR1 SGHTA and CDR2 FQGNSA. This CDR3 spans 14 amino acids. V dropped 8 bases and J dropped 10 bases, with 23 bases sitting between them.

V and J are TRBV5-1 and TRBJ2-3; D gene unclear. The CDR3 is 15 amino acids. Germline CDR1 is SGHRS and CDR2 is YFSETQ. Trimming cost V 3 bases and J 6 bases, with 17 bases left between them. CDR3 in DNA: TGCGCCAGCAGCTCACAAACCGCCGGACCCGATACGCAGTATTTT. This translates into CASSSQTAGPDTQYF.

Regarding this clone: Additional DNA sequences in this sample encode the identical CDR3. DNA for the CDR3: TGTGCCAGTAGTATTTGGGATGAGCAGTTCTTC. Amino acids: CASSIWDEQFF. The J gene is TRBJ2-1, the V gene TRBV19, with D unresolved. This CDR3 has 11 amino acids. The V gene's germline CDR1 is LNHDA and CDR2 SQIVND (reference sequence). V was trimmed by 3 bases and J by 8 bases, leaving 5 bases between them.

This chain links TRBV28 with TRBJ2-1; 7 nucleotides align to TRBD2. The CDR3 contains 13 residues. Germline V gives CDR1 MDHEN, CDR2 SYDVKM. The CDR3, as DNA: TGTGCGGCCAAGAGGGGCGGGAGCAATGAGCAGTTCTTC. It is translated as CAAKRGGSNEQFF. Based on the CDR3 plus reference TRBV28 and TRBJ2-1, the full variable domain is DVKVTQSSRYLVKRTGEKVFLECVQDMDHENMFWYRQDPGLGLRLIYFSYDVKMKEKGDIPEGYSVSREKKERFSLILESASTNQTSMYLCAAKRGGSNEQFFGPGTRLTVL.